This TCR beta chain derives from a study of tissue T cells after allogeneic stem cell transplantation. Study details: Of the grafts for graft-versus-host disease patients, four were unmodified and three CD34-selected.

Repertoires were generated with immunoSEQ multiplex PCR, while TCRdb's copy carries only in-frame clones and drops some. The sample consists of about a thousand clones, about 80% of them appearing once. This clonotype was obtained from a female patient between 18 and 50 years old with steroid-refractory graft-versus-host disease after an allogeneic stem cell transplant. T cells may partly derive from the graft donor. The sample here was spleen tissue, taken at autopsy.

The CDR3 protein is CASRLSGRRDNEQFF. The CDR3 region has the DNA TGCGCCAGCAGGCTTTCGGGGAGAAGAGACAATGAGCAGTTCTTC. The chain employs TRBV4-1 and TRBJ2-1; D is possibly TRBD2 (5 bases). V lost 6 bases, J lost 5 bases, and 17 bases lay in between. CDR3 length equals 15 residues. CDR1 MGHRA and CDR2 YSYEKL come from the germline V gene.